This TCR beta chain derives from a study of shared clonotypes between healthy human individuals. TCRdb's table, derived via immunoSEQ multiplex PCR, lists solely in-frame clones and lacks some. This sample has over a million clones; 98% occur once, and the top ten carry roughly 0.36%. A remark on this clone: A much larger clone is a single base away; this may be a read error. The sample holds other DNA sequences that translate to the same CDR3.

The CDR3 is 10 amino acids. Per germline, CDR1 SNHLY and CDR2 FYNNEI. V gene TRBV2 combines with J gene TRBJ2-5; D ambiguous. The sample comprised naive CD4+ T cells sorted from blood. Subset noted: CD45RA+ positively selected. The clonotype was recovered from a man aged 30 to 45 in good health. Written as DNA, the CDR3 is TGTGCCAGCAGCGAAGAGACCCAGTACTTC. Its translation is CASSEETQYF. The full variable domain, rest sourced from reference TRBV2 and TRBJ2-5, is EPEVTQTPSHQVTQMGQEVILRCVPISNHLYFYWYRQILGQKVEFLVSFYNNEISEKSEIFDDQFSVERPDGSNFTLKIRSTKLEDSAMYFCASSEETQYFGPGTRLLVL.